Reported below is one TCR beta chain. What it recognizes is unknown. The CDR3 runs 14 residues. In germline, CDR1 is SQVTM, CDR2 ANQGSEA. V lost 6 bases to trimming and J lost 6 bases; unmatched junction nucleotides: 10. This entry comes from a study of neoadjuvant anti-PD-1 for oral cavity cancer. General study points: Higher pretreatment blood Treg/Th17 ratios correlated with higher pretreatment blood and lower post-treatment tumor TCRbeta clonality. Only three patients per response group were TCR-analyzed; validation needed.

Six replicates per PBMC sample, mostly from roughly 0.45 ug of genomic DNA. The method was immunoSEQ multiplex PCR; TCRdb's version includes in-frame clones alone and lacks a portion of them. The table records under 85,000 clones, 84% of them present only once. The patients had HPV-negative, locally advanced oral cavity squamous cell carcinoma. The chain is built from TRBV29-1 and TRBJ1-4, with 7 bases matching TRBD1. The source material was PBMCs, sampled before nivolumab (anti-PD-1) treatment. This clonotype was obtained from a person aged 40 to 85 with oral cavity squamous cell carcinoma. CDR3 in DNA: TGCAGCGTGCAGAACAGGGGTTGGGATGAAAAACTGTTTTTT. Its translation is CSVQNRGWDEKLFF.